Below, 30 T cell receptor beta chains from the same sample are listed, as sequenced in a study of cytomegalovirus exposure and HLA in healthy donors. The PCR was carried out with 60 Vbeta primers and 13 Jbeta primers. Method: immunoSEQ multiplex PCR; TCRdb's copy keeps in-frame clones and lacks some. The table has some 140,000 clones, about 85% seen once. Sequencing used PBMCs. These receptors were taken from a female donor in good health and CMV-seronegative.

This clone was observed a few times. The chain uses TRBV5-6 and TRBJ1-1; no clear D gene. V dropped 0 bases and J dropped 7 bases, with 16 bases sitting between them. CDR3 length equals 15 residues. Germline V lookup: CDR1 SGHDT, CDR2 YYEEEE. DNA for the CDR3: TGTGCCAGCAGCTTGGCCTCGGTACAAACTAGTGAAGCTTTCTTT. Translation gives CASSLASVQTSEAFF.

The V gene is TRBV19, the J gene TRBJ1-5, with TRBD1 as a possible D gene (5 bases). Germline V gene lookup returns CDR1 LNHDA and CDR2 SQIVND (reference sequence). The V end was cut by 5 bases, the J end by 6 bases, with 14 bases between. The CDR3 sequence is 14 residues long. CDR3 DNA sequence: TGTGCCAGTAGTGACGGCCAGGGCGTTCAGCCCCAGCATTTT. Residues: CASSDGQGVQPQHF.

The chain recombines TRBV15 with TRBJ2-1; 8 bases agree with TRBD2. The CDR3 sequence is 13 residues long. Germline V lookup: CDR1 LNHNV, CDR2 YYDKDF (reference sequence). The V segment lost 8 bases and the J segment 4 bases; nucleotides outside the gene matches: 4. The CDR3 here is CATAGGGYNEQFF. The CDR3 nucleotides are TGTGCCACCGCCGGGGGGGGTTACAATGAGCAGTTCTTC.

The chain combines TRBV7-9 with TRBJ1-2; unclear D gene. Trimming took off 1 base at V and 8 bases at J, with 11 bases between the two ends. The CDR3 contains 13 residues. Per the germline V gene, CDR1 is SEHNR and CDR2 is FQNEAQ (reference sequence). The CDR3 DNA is TGTGCCAGCAGCTTAGAGACGGGTGTAGGCTACACCTTC. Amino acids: CASSLETGVGYTF.

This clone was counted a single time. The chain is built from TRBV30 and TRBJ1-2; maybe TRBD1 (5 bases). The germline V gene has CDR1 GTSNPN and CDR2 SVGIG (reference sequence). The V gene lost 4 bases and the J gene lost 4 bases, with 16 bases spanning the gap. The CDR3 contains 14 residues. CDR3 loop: CAWMPRTYGYGYTF. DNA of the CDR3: TGTGCCTGGATGCCGAGGACATACGGCTATGGCTACACCTTC.

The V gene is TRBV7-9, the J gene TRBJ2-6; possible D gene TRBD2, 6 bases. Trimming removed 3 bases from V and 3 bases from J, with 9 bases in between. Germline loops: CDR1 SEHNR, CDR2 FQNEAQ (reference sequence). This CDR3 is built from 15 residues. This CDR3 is CASSFGGFGANVLTF. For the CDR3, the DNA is TGTGCCAGCAGCTTCGGAGGGTTTGGGGCCAACGTCCTGACTTTC.

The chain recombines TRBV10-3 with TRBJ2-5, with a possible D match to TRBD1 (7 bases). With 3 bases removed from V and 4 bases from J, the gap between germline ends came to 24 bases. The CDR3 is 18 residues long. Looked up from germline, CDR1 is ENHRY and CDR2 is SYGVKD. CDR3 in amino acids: CAISDFIRGRGVGETQYF. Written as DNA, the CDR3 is TGTGCCATCAGTGATTTTATCCGGGGCAGGGGGGTAGGAGAGACCCAGTACTTC.

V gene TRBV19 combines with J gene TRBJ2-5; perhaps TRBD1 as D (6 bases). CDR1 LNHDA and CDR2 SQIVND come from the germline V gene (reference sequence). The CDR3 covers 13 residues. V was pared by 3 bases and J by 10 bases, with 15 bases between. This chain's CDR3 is CASSMTGTRSQYF. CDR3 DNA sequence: TGTGCCAGTAGTATGACAGGAACGAGGAGCCAGTACTTC.

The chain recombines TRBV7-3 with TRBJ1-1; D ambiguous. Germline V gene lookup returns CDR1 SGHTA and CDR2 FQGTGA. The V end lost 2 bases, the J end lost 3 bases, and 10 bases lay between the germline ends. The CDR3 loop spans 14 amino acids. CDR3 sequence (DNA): TGTGCCAGCAGCTTAGGCAGGTCGGACACTGAAGCTTTCTTT. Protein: CASSLGRSDTEAFF.

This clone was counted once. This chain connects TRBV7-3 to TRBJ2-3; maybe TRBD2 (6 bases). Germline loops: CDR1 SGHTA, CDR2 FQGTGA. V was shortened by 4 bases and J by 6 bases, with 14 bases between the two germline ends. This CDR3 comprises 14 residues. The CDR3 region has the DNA TGTGCCAGCAGCTCGGGACTGGGTGCGGATACGCAGTATTTT. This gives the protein CASSSGLGADTQYF. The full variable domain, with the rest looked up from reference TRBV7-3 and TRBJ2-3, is GAGVSQTPSNKVTEKGKYVELRCDPISGHTALYWYRQSLGQGPEFLIYFQGTGAADDSGLPNDRFFAVRPEGSVSTLKIQRTERGDSAVYLCASSSGLGADTQYFGPGTRLTVL.

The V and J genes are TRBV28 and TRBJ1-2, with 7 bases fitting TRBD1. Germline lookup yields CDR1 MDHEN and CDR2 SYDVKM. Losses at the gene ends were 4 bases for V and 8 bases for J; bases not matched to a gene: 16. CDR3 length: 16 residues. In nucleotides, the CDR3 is TGTGCCAGCAGTTCCACCTCTACGGGACAGTTAGGAGGCTACACCTTC. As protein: CASSSTSTGQLGGYTF.

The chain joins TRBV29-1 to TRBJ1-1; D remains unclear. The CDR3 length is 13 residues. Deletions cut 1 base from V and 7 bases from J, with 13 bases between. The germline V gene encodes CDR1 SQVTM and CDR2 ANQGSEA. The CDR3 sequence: CSVEAWATDEAFF. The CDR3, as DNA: TGCAGCGTTGAAGCATGGGCCACCGATGAAGCTTTCTTT.

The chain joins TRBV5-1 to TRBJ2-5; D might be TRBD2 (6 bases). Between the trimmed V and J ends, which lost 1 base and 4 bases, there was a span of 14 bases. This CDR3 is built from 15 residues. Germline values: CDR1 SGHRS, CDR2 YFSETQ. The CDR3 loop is CASSLSFSGPETQYF. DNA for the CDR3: TGCGCCAGCAGCTTGTCGTTTAGCGGACCAGAGACCCAGTACTTC.

CDR3 protein: CASSVAGGGASDGELFF. CDR3 in DNA: TGTGCCAGCAGCGTAGCTGGCGGGGGGGCCTCAGACGGGGAGCTGTTTTTT. This sequence joins TRBV9 and TRBJ2-2; 9 bases line up with TRBD2. Trimming at V came to 0 bases and at J to 7 bases, leaving 10 bases not matched to a gene. The CDR3 loop spans 17 amino acids. Germline V gene data show CDR1 as SGDLS and CDR2 as YYNGEE.

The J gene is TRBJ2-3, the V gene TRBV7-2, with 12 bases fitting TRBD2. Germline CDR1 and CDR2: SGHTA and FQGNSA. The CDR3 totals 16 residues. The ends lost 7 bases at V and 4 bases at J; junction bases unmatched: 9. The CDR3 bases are TGTGCCAGCAAGATACTAGCGGGGGGCCCCTCAGATACGCAGTATTTT. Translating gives CASKILAGGPSDTQYF.

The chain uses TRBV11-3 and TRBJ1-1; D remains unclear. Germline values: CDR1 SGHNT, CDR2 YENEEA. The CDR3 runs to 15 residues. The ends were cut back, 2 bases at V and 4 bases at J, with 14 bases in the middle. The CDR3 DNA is TGTGCCAGCAGCTTACGGAGGGAGGTGAGCACTGAAGCTTTCTTT. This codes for CASSLRREVSTEAFF.

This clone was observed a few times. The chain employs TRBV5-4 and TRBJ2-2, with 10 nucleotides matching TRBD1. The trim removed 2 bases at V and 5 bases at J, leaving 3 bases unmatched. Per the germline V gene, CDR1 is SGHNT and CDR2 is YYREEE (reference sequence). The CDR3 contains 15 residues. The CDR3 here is CASSFGTGATGELFF. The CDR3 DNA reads TGTGCCAGCAGCTTTGGGACAGGGGCAACCGGGGAGCTGTTTTTT.

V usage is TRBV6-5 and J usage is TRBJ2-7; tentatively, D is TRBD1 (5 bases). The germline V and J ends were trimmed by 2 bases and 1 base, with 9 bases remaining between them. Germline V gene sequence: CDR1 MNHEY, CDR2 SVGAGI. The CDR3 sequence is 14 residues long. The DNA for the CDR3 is TGTGCCAGCAGTTACAGTGACAGATCCTACGAGCAGTACTTC. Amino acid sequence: CASSYSDRSYEQYF.

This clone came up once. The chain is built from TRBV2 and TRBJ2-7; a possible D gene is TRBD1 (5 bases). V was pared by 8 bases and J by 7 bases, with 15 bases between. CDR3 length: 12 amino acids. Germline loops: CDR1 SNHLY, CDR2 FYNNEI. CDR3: CASGAQAPEQYF. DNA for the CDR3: TGTGCCAGCGGGGCCCAAGCCCCAGAGCAGTACTTC. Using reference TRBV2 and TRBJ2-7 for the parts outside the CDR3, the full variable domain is EPEVTQTPSHQVTQMGQEVILRCVPISNHLYFYWYRQILGQKVEFLVSFYNNEISEKSEIFDDQFSVERPDGSNFTLKIRSTKLEDSAMYFCASGAQAPEQYFGPGTRLTVT.

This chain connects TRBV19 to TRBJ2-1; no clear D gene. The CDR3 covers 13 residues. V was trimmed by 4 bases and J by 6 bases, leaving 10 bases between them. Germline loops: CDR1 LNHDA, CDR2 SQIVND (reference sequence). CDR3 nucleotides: TGTGCCAGTAGTAAAGCTAGGTCCAATGAGCAGTTCTTC. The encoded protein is CASSKARSNEQFF.

CDR3 DNA sequence: TGTGCCAGCAGTTTAGGGACAGGGGTTCGCGAGCAGTACTTC. Its protein is CASSLGTGVREQYF. The chain combines TRBV28 with TRBJ2-7; 10 bases line up with TRBD1. V was pared by 2 bases and J by 6 bases, with 4 bases of the junction left unmatched. The germline CDR1 and CDR2 sequences are MDHEN and SYDVKM. CDR3 length: 14 residues.

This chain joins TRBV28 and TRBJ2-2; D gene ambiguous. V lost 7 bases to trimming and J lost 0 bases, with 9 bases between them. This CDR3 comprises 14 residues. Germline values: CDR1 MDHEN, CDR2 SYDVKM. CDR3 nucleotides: TGTGCCAGCACCGACACCTCGAACACCGGGGAGCTGTTTTTT. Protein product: CASTDTSNTGELFF.

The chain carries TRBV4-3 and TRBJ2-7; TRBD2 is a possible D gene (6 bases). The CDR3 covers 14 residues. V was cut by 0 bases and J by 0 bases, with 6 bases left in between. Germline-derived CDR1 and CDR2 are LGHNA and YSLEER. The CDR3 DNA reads TGCGCCAGCAGCCAAGAGGGGGGCTCCTACGAGCAGTACTTC. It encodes CASSQEGGSYEQYF.

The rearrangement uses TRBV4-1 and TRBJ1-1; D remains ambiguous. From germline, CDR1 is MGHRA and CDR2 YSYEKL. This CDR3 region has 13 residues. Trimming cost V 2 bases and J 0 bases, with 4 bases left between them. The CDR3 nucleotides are TGCGCCAGCAGCCAAACACTGAACACTGAAGCTTTCTTT. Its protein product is CASSQTLNTEAFF.

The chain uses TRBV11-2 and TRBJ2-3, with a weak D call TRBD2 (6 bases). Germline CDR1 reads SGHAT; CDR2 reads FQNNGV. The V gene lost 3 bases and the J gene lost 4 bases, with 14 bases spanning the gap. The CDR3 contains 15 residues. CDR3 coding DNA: TGTGCCAGCAGCTTCGGGGGAATGGGGGCAGATACGCAGTATTTT. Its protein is CASSFGGMGADTQYF.

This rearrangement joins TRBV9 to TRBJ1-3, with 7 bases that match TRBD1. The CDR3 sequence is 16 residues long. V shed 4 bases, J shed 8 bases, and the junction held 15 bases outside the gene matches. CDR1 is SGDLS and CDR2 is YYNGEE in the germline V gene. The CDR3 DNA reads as TGTGCCAGCAGCCCAATGGGCTTGCAGGGGGTGGACACCATATATTTT. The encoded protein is CASSPMGLQGVDTIYF. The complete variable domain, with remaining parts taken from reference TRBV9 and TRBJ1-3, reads DSGVTQTPKHLITATGQRVTLRCSPRSGDLSVYWYQQSLDQGLQFLIQYYNGEERAKGNILERFSAQQFPDLHSELNLSSLELGDSALYFCASSPMGLQGVDTIYFGEGSWLTVV.

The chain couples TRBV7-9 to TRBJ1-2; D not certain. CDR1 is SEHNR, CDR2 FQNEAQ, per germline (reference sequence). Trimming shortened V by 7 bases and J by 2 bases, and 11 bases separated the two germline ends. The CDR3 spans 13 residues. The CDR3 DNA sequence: TGTGCCAGCACGGGGAGGGCCAACTATGGCTACACCTTC. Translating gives CASTGRANYGYTF.

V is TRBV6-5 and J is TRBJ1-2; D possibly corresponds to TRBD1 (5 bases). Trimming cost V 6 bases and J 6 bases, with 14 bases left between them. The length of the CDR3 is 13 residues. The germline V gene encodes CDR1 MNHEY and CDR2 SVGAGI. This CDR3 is CASRNLGGDGYTF. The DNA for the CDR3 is TGTGCCAGCAGGAACCTGGGGGGAGATGGCTACACCTTC.

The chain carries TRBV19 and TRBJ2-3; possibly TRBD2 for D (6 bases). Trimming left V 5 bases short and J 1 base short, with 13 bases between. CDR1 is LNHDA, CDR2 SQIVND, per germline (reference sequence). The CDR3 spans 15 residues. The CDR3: CASSSRRGGTDTQYF. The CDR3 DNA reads TGTGCCAGTAGTTCGAGGAGGGGTGGCACAGATACGCAGTATTTT. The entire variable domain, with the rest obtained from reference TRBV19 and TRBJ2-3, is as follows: DGGITQSPKYLFRKEGQNVTLSCEQNLNHDAMYWYRQDPGQGLRLIYYSQIVNDFQKGDIAEGYSVSREKKESFPLTVTSAQKNPTAFYLCASSSRRGGTDTQYFGPGTRLTVL.

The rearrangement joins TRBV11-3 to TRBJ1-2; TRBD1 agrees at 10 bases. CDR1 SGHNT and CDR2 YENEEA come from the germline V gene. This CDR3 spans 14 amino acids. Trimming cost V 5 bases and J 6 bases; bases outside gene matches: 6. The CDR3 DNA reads TGTGCCAGCAGCCCACCGGGACAGGGGAATGGCTACACCTTC. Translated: CASSPPGQGNGYTF.